The rows below give T cell receptor beta chains drawn from one sample of a study of cytomegalovirus exposure and HLA in healthy donors. Here immunoSEQ multiplex PCR was the method, and the copy in TCRdb shows in-frame clones only, minus some. The sample carries about 190,000 clones, 84% recorded once. Sequenced: PBMCs. The receptors shown here come from a woman aged 50 to 65 in good health and CMV-seropositive. The CDR3 runs from the conserved cysteine through the conserved F or W. Fields, in order: CDR3 DNA, CDR3 protein, V gene, clone size, J gene, D gene. A D gene is named only where the DNA matches it firmly. The size field is filled for only some rows; it gives once, few, many or a size class.

CDR3 DNA: TGTGCCAGCAGCCCCATAGACAGGAACTATGGCTACACCTTC
CDR3 protein: CASSPIDRNYGYTF
V gene: TRBV9
clone size: .
J gene: TRBJ1-2
D gene: .

CDR3 DNA: TGCGCCAGCAGAAGGTGGACAGGGATCGAACGTAGCACAGATACGCAGTATTTT
CDR3 protein: CASRRWTGIERSTDTQYF
V gene: TRBV5-1
clone size: .
J gene: TRBJ2-3
D gene: TRBD1

CDR3 DNA: TGTGCCAGCAGCTTGCGGACAGGGTCCGCTGAAAAACTGTTTTTT
CDR3 protein: CASSLRTGSAEKLFF
V gene: TRBV5-1
clone size: .
J gene: TRBJ1-4
D gene: TRBD1

CDR3 DNA: TGTGCCAGCTCCAGAACGAGTCAGTCTAGAGGCTACACCTTC
CDR3 protein: CASSRTSQSRGYTF
V gene: TRBV2
clone size: .
J gene: TRBJ1-2
D gene: .

CDR3 DNA: TGTGCCAGCTCACCAGGAGTGGGAGAGACCCAGTACTTC
CDR3 protein: CASSPGVGETQYF
V gene: TRBV18
clone size: .
J gene: TRBJ2-5
D gene: .

CDR3 DNA: TGCAGCGTTGAACAGGGGGCCGGAGATACGCAGTATTTT
CDR3 protein: CSVEQGAGDTQYF
V gene: TRBV29-1
clone size: .
J gene: TRBJ2-3
D gene: TRBD1

CDR3 DNA: TGCAGCGTCCCCAACCAGAATGGCTACACCTTC
CDR3 protein: CSVPNQNGYTF
V gene: TRBV29-1
clone size: .
J gene: TRBJ1-2
D gene: .

CDR3 DNA: TGTGCCAGCAGCGTTGGGCCACCGGATACGCAGTATTTT
CDR3 protein: CASSVGPPDTQYF
V gene: TRBV9
clone size: .
J gene: TRBJ2-3
D gene: .

CDR3 DNA: TGTGCCAGCAGCATCCGACAGTCCACCGGGGAGCTGTTTTTT
CDR3 protein: CASSIRQSTGELFF
V gene: TRBV7-2
clone size: .
J gene: TRBJ2-2
D gene: .

CDR3 DNA: TGTGCCAGCTCACCACCGCCTGAGCTCAGCTACACCTTC
CDR3 protein: CASSPPPELSYTF
V gene: TRBV18
clone size: few
J gene: TRBJ1-2
D gene: .

CDR3 DNA: TGTGCCAGCAGCTTATTAGCGGGGTTCACAGATACGCAGTATTTT
CDR3 protein: CASSLLAGFTDTQYF
V gene: TRBV11-2
clone size: .
J gene: TRBJ2-3
D gene: TRBD2

CDR3 DNA: TGCGCCAGCAGCTTGGGGCCCCCGGACAGGTACGGGCCCTATGGCTACACCTTC
CDR3 protein: CASSLGPPDRYGPYGYTF
V gene: TRBV5-1
clone size: .
J gene: TRBJ1-2
D gene: TRBD1